These T cell receptor beta chains were read from a single sample in a study of beta chain features in type 1 diabetes. TCRdb's table, derived via immunoSEQ multiplex PCR, lists solely in-frame clones and lacks some. The sample carries hundreds of thousands of clones, around 15% recorded once. Sequenced material: naive CD4+ T cells from blood. These receptors originate from a young man with type 1 diabetes. Each CDR3 is given with its conserved first and last residue. D genes are given only for firm matches. Rows may omit the clone size; those that give it use once, few, many or a size class.

TRBD1	TRBJ1-4	NA	TRBV7-2	TGTGCCAGCAGTAGACCGGGACAGGATTATGAAAAACTGTTTTTT	CASSRPGQDYEKLFF
TRBD1	TRBJ1-6	few	TRBV6-6	TGTGCCAGATCTCAGGGGGTAGATTCACCCCTCCACTTT	CARSQGVDSPLHF
NA	TRBJ1-6	NA	TRBV2	TGTGCCAGCAGAGATGGCTCGTCGCATAATTCACCCCTCCACTTT	CASRDGSSHNSPLHF
NA	TRBJ1-6	few	TRBV7-3	TGTGCCAGCAGCCCCCGGGGCGATGCACCCCTCCACTTT	CASSPRGDAPLHF
TRBD1	TRBJ1-1	NA	TRBV29-1	TGCAGCGTTGAGTTTAGGACAGGAGGGACTGAAGCTTTCTTT	CSVEFRTGGTEAFF
NA	TRBJ1-5	few	TRBV6-5	TGTGCCAGCAGTTACTCGAAGGGACACAATCAGCCCCAGCATTTT	CASSYSKGHNQPQHF
NA	TRBJ2-1	few	TRBV9	TGTGCCAGCAGCGTAGCCCCTGTTAGCGTTAATGAGCAGTTCTTC	CASSVAPVSVNEQFF
NA	TRBJ2-3	few	TRBV2	TGTGCCAGCAGTGATCGTACTACTAGCACAGATACGCAGTATTTT	CASSDRTTSTDTQYF
NA	TRBJ2-5	NA	TRBV29-1	TGCAGCGTTTATGGATGGGAGACCCAGTACTTC	CSVYGWETQYF
TRBD2	TRBJ2-2	few	TRBV30	TGTGCCTGGACGCCGGGACTAGTCACCGGGGAGCTGTTTTTT	CAWTPGLVTGELFF
TRBD2	TRBJ2-5	few	TRBV7-2	TGTGCCAGCAGCTTAGTCACTAGCGTTGAGACCCAGTACTTC	CASSLVTSVETQYF
TRBD2	TRBJ2-5	few	TRBV5-4	TGTGCCAGCAGCTTGGATCCAGCGGGAGAGAAGACCCAGTACTTC	CASSLDPAGEKTQYF
NA	TRBJ2-2	few	TRBV29-1	TGCAGCGTTGAGGTCAGGGCGAACACCGGGGAGCTGTTTTTT	CSVEVRANTGELFF
TRBD1	TRBJ1-2	NA	TRBV9	TGTGCCAGCAGCGTACCGGACAGGGGGCTTCATGGCTACACCTTC	CASSVPDRGLHGYTF
NA	TRBJ1-2	few	TRBV7-2	TGTGCCAGCAGCTTAGCAGGGGCAGGAAAGACAAGGAATGGCTACACCTTC	CASSLAGAGKTRNGYTF
NA	TRBJ1-6	NA	TRBV11-1	TGTGCCAGCAGCGACAGGAATTCACCCCTCCACTTT	CASSDRNSPLHF
TRBD1	TRBJ2-7	few	TRBV9	TGTGCCAGCAGCCCCCGGGACAGGGGGCCATTTAGCTCCTACGAGCAGTACTTC	CASSPRDRGPFSSYEQYF
NA	TRBJ2-7	few	TRBV7-2	TGTGCCAGCAGCGCCCAAACGGGACGAATCTCCTACGAGCAGTACTTC	CASSAQTGRISYEQYF
NA	TRBJ1-2	NA	TRBV7-9	TGTGCCAGCAGCCGAGAACAGGGCTATGGCTACACCTTC	CASSREQGYGYTF
NA	TRBJ1-5	few	TRBV23-1	TGCGCCAGCAGTGAGGCTCCCCATCAGCCCCAGCATTTT	CASSEAPHQPQHF
NA	TRBJ1-2	NA	TRBV14	TGTGCCAGCAGCCACACGGCTAACTATGGCTACACCTTC	CASSHTANYGYTF
NA	TRBJ2-4	NA	TRBV18	TGTGCCAGCTCATCTGGGGGGGCGAACATTCAGTACTTC	CASSSGGANIQYF
NA	TRBJ2-3	few	TRBV10-3	TGTGCCATCAGTGAGTCGGGCACAGATACGCAGTATTTT	CAISESGTDTQYF
NA	TRBJ2-3	NA	TRBV30	TGTGCCTGTGCCTGGACCGGCACAGATACGCAGTATTTT	CACAWTGTDTQYF
NA	TRBJ1-1	few	TRBV7-2	TGTGCCAGCAGCCCCGGCGGAACGAACACTGAAGCTTTCTTT	CASSPGGTNTEAFF
TRBD1	TRBJ2-3	few	TRBV30	TGTGCCTGGGGGACAGGGACAGATACGCAGTATTTT	CAWGTGTDTQYF
TRBD2	TRBJ2-1	few	TRBV7-9	TGTGCCAGCAGCTTAGAACTAGCGGGGGACAATGAGCAGTTCTTC	CASSLELAGDNEQFF
NA	TRBJ2-4	NA	TRBV29-1	TGCAGCGTTCTTGGGGTCTTAGCCAAAAACATTCAGTACTTC	CSVLGVLAKNIQYF
NA	TRBJ1-1	few	TRBV21-1	TGTGCCAGCAGCAAAGAAGCGGCTTTCTTT	CASSKEAAFF
TRBD2	TRBJ2-3	NA	TRBV30	TGTGCCTGGAGTCCTGGCGGGGGGGTCGGAGATACGCAGTATTTT	CAWSPGGGVGDTQYF
TRBD1	TRBJ2-5	few	TRBV5-1	TGCGCCAGCAGCCGGGACAGCGCCCCAGAGACCCAGTACTTC	CASSRDSAPETQYF
TRBD2	TRBJ2-1	NA	TRBV30	TGTGCCTGGAGTGTCCGAGCGGGGACGTTCTTC	CAWSVRAGTFF
NA	TRBJ1-4	few	TRBV10-3	TGTGCCATCAGTGAGTCCTCGGAGGCCGGTGAAAAACTGTTTTTT	CAISESSEAGEKLFF
TRBD1	TRBJ2-7	NA	TRBV25-1	TGTGCCAGCAGTAGAGAGGGACAGGGAAGCGACGAGCAGTACTTC	CASSREGQGSDEQYF
NA	TRBJ1-1	NA	TRBV30	TGTGCCTGGAGTATAAACGGCCAAGCTTTCTTT	CAWSINGQAFF
TRBD1	TRBJ1-2	few	TRBV30	TGTGCCTGGAAGCCGACAGGGGGCGGATATGGCTACACCTTC	CAWKPTGGGYGYTF
TRBD2	TRBJ2-3	few	TRBV9	TGTGCCAGCAGCGCTGGCGGGGGGCCGAGTACAGATACGCAGTATTTT	CASSAGGGPSTDTQYF
NA	TRBJ1-1	few	TRBV11-1	TGTGCCAGCAGTACGCCTCGTCGTGGGAACACTGAAGCTTTCTTT	CASSTPRRGNTEAFF
TRBD1	TRBJ1-4	NA	TRBV29-1	TGCAGCGCCGGACAGGGAGGAAGAAATGAAAAACTGTTTTTT	CSAGQGGRNEKLFF
NA	TRBJ2-3	few	TRBV5-4	TGTGCCAGCAGCCCTGGACAGTGGGATACGCAGTATTTT	CASSPGQWDTQYF
NA	TRBJ2-1	few	TRBV9	TGTGCCAGCAGCGTCATAAGCTCCTACAATGAGCAGTTCTTC	CASSVISSYNEQFF
NA	TRBJ2-1	NA	TRBV29-1	TGCAGCGTTGAAGAGCGGGGAAATCTGGATGAGCAGTTCTTC	CSVEERGNLDEQFF
NA	TRBJ2-7	NA	TRBV28	TGTGCCAGCAGTCCCCAAGTCGGACAGCACCTTTCCTACGAGCAGTACTTC	CASSPQVGQHLSYEQYF
NA	TRBJ1-6	few	TRBV6-6	TGTGCCAGTAGTCCCAGGGACCCACCCCTCCACTTT	CASSPRDPPLHF
TRBD1	TRBJ1-1	once	TRBV6-5	TGTGCCAGCAGCCAAAGGGGGCATGAAGCTTTCTTT	CASSQRGHEAFF
NA	TRBJ2-7	few	TRBV9	TGTGCCAGCAGCCGTGGGAGGACGCTGACCTACGAGCAGTACTTC	CASSRGRTLTYEQYF
NA	TRBJ2-2	NA	TRBV7-6	TGTGCCAGCAGCCCCAGGCTAGCTTTAAGGAACACCGGGGAGCTGTTTTTT	CASSPRLALRNTGELFF
TRBD1	TRBJ2-1	few	TRBV6-5	TGTGCCAGCAGCCCACAGGGGGCCGGGTACAATGAGCAGTTCTTC	CASSPQGAGYNEQFF
NA	TRBJ2-3	NA	TRBV5-8	TGTGCCAGCAGCCGACTCGGGGCCGGGACAGATACGCAGTATTTT	CASSRLGAGTDTQYF
TRBD2	TRBJ2-3	few	TRBV25-1	TGTGCCAGCAGTGAAAGACTAGCGGGATGGGGCACAGATACGCAGTATTTT	CASSERLAGWGTDTQYF
NA	TRBJ2-3	few	TRBV4-1	TGCGCCAGCAGCCCGGTGTGGGGGGCAGGCACAGATACGCAGTATTTT	CASSPVWGAGTDTQYF
TRBD2	TRBJ2-5	NA	TRBV10-3	TGTGCCATCAGTTTTGGCGGGAGGGCCGGAGAGACCCAGTACTTC	CAISFGGRAGETQYF
TRBD2	TRBJ2-4	NA	TRBV18	TGTGCCAGCTCACCACTTGATGGGGAGGGATCAGCCAAAAACATTCAGTACTTC	CASSPLDGEGSAKNIQYF
NA	TRBJ2-7	NA	TRBV9	TGTGCCAGCAGCGTAGGGCAGGGGAGATACGAGCAGTACTTC	CASSVGQGRYEQYF